This TCR beta chain was documented in a study of blood T cell repertoires in COVID-19. In its sample, this clone was seen a few times. V was pared by 2 bases and J by 2 bases, with 4 bases between. CDR1 and CDR2 from the germline V gene are SGHAT and FQNNGV. The CDR3 spans 12 residues. The method was immunoSEQ multiplex PCR; TCRdb's version includes in-frame clones alone and lacks a portion of them. This sample yields approximately 200,000 clones, of which 75% to 85% are seen a single time; over 5% belongs to the top ten. Sequencing was done on a sample of peripheral blood. The chain links TRBV11-2 to TRBJ2-7; D unclear. This TCR was sampled from a woman aged 40 to 50 with COVID-19, enrolled during active disease. The CDR3 protein is CASSLLPYEQYF. CDR3 in DNA: TGTGCCAGCAGCTTACTCCCCTACGAGCAGTACTTC.